This T cell receptor (beta chain) was sequenced during a study of blood T cells in healthy people across ages (dated by TCRdb to 2014 to 2015). In the study overall: In model experiments, roughly one uniquely barcoded TCR beta cDNA molecule per two T cells was captured by template switching. Using deep sequencing normalized with unique cDNA molecular identifiers, the study measured how TCR beta repertoire diversity changes with age. The donors were split into four age groups: young (average around 16 years), middle-aged (roughly 39), aged (approximately 60) and long-lived (approximately 89). Donors of different ages were randomly distributed across sequencing lanes to avoid experimental bias. For two donors (one aged 18 to 30 and one aged 80 or older), the study analyzed two additional independent replicas of 1 million unique cDNA reads from the same blood draw. Study-wide conclusions, independent of this receptor: Compared with the aged group, the long-lived group had more naive CD4+ T cells, fewer expanded clones and increased TCR diversity, a pattern suggesting age selection. As age increased, observed TCR beta diversity per million T cells dropped in a roughly linear way, and a significant reduction was already evident by age 40. Since profiling was done on bulk unsorted PBMCs, naive and antigen-experienced compartments could not be conclusively compared. Because donor CMV infection status was unknown, age-related changes in expanded clonotypes were potentially confounded. Estimates of total diversity from one million sequenced T cells were regarded as lower bounds and underestimates. The percentage of naive T cells measured by flow cytometry correlated strongly with observed TCR beta diversity.

About this clonotype: Which antigen it targets is not known. Base qualities are not provided; no much larger clone lies one nucleotide away.

Library preparation employed 5' RACE. Instrument used: Illumina HiSeq 2500. The second PCR ran for about 7 to 11 cycles and used a J-beta primer mix along with a sample-barcoded 5' primer. A unique molecular identifier was introduced onto each TCR beta cDNA molecule by a template-switch 5' adaptor carrying 12 random nucleotides. Each sample yielded at least 2.5 million CDR3-containing paired-end reads. First-strand cDNA synthesis was performed from all RNA using the Mint cDNA synthesis kit, with priming by a TRBC-specific oligonucleotide. After uracil-DNA glycosylase treatment, a first 18-cycle PCR used universal primers M1SS and BC2_uni_R on all cDNA. As for the authors' bioinformatics: For normalization, 1 million high-quality reads were randomly selected from each sample, with every read carrying a distinct molecular identifier. Reads sharing molecular identifiers were discarded rather than binned into consensus sequences. MiTCR, with a Q25 quality threshold and the strictest error-elimination algorithm, was used for CDR3 identification, clonotype clustering and error correction. Lower-bound total TCR beta diversity was estimated with a nonparametric unseen species model using Euler transformation. TCRdb reanalyzed the raw reads on its own, using fastp at Q25 for trimming and MiXCR for clone calling, and kept in-frame beta chains. Merged by CDR3 protein, the rows form single entries marked with the most common genes and DNA. The authors' filters were not applied to this entry. In all, the sample holds approximately 400,000 distinct CDR3 sequences, and 52% of those were seen once. Over 40% of the sample rests with the top ten.

The CDR3 measures 12 amino acids from cysteine to phenylalanine. CDR3 DNA is the only sequence kept; it has 36 bases, read in frame from the first base. The germline V gene (reference sequence) yields DFQATT for CDR1 and SNEGSKA for CDR2. Trimming at the junction amounts to 4 bases on V and 4 bases on J, and the germline ends lie 10 bases apart. The donors were 40 or so Caucasian individuals from Russia, aged roughly 6 to 100 years, who were systemically healthy. Ten milliliters of peripheral blood were drawn from each donor into EDTA-treated Vacutainer tubes. Ficoll-Paque density-gradient centrifugation was used to isolate PBMCs, with at least 7 million per sample. Total RNA, at least 6 micrograms per sample, was extracted from PBMCs with Trizol reagent. The percentages of naive CD45RAhigh/CD27high T cells were determined by flow cytometry on a PBMC aliquot from every donor.

In this chain, TRBV20-1 is recombined with TRBJ1-2; TRBD1 is possibly the D segment (6 matching bases). Specimen: blood. The sequence was obtained from a man aged 55 to 70 in good health. The CDR3 reads as follows: CSATGQTYGYTF. The DNA sequence is given as TGCAGTGCTACGGGACAAACCTATGGCTACACCTTC.